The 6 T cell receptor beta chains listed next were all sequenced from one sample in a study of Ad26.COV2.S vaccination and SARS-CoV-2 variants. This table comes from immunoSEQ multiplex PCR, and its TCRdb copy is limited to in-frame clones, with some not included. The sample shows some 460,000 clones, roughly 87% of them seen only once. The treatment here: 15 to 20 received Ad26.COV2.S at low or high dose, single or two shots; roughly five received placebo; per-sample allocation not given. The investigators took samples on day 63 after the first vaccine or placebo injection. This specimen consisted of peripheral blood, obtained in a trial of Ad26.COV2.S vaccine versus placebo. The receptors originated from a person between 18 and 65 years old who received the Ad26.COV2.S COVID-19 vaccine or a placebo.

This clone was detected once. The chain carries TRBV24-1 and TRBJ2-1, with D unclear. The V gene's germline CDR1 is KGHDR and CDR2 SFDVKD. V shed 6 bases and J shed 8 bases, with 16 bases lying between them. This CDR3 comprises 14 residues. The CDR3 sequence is CATSSTARIHEQFF. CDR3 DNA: TGTGCCACCAGTTCAACGGCCCGGATCCATGAGCAGTTCTTC.

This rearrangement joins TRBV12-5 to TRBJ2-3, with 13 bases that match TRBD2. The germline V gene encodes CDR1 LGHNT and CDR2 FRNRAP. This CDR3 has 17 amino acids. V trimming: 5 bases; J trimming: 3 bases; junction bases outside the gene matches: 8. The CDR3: CASGLGLAGVGTDTQYF. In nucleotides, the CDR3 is TGTGCTAGTGGTCTCGGACTAGCGGGAGTAGGAACAGATACGCAGTATTTT.

This CDR3 reads CASSSSWDPEAFF. In DNA form, the CDR3 reads TGTGCCAGCAGCTCAAGTTGGGACCCTGAAGCTTTCTTT. The chain recombines TRBV7-8 with TRBJ1-1; TRBD1 is a possible D gene (5 bases). The CDR3 consists of 13 residues. Deletions cut 4 bases from V and 6 bases from J, with 12 bases between. CDR1 and CDR2 from the germline V gene are SGHVS and FQNEAQ.

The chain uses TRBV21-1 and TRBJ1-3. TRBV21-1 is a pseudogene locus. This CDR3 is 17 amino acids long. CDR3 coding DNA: TGTGCCAGCAGCAAAGAAAGGATCCGGCGAACTGGAAACACCATATATTTT. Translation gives CASSKERIRRTGNTIYF.

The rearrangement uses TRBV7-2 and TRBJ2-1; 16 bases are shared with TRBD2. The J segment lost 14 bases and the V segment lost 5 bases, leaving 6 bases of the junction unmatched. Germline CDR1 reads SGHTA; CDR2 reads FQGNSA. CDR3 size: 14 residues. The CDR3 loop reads CASSAGLAGGREFF. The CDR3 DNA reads TGTGCCAGCAGCGCGGGACTAGCGGGAGGGCGAGAGTTCTTC.

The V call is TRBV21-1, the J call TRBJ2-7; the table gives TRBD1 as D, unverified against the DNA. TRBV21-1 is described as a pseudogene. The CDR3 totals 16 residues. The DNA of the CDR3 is TGTGCCAGCAGCAAACCACCGGGACAGGGGAACCACGAGCAGTACTTC. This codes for CASSKPPGQGNHEQYF.